The 28 T cell receptor beta chains listed next were all sequenced from one sample in a study of T cell responses to AZD1222 COVID-19 vaccine. Generated by immunoSEQ multiplex PCR, the TCRdb table keeps only in-frame clones and is missing some. The sample yields some 80,000 clones, more than 70% seen once. Sequenced material: peripheral blood, taken on day 0 of AZD1222 vaccination. All receptors derive from an adult in good health.

This chain uses TRBV28 with TRBJ1-5, with D unresolved. Germline V gives CDR1 MDHEN, CDR2 SYDVKM. The CDR3 spans 14 residues. Trimming removed 3 bases at V and 1 base at J, with 7 bases between. The CDR3 nucleotides read TGTGCCAGCAGTTTCAGTCTGAGCAATCAGCCCCAGCATTTT. Translated, it gives CASSFSLSNQPQHF.

V is TRBV9 and J is TRBJ1-5; perhaps TRBD1 as D (5 bases). CDR1 is SGDLS and CDR2 is YYNGEE in the germline V gene. V was cut by 4 bases and J by 5 bases, with 16 bases left in between. This CDR3 is 15 amino acids long. In nucleotides, the CDR3 is TGTGCCAGCAGCCTCGGGACGGATAAGGATCAGCCCCAGCATTTT. Its protein product is CASSLGTDKDQPQHF.

The CDR3 DNA follows: TGCGCCAGCAGCAAGGACAGGGTGAACACTGAAGCTTTCTTT. It yields the protein CASSKDRVNTEAFF. The V gene is TRBV5-1, the J gene TRBJ1-1, with 8 bases that match TRBD1. The CDR3 spans 14 residues. Looked up from germline, CDR1 is SGHRS and CDR2 is YFSETQ. With 4 bases clipped from V and 0 bases from J, the junction kept 2 bases outside the gene matches.

This rearrangement joins TRBV25-1 to TRBJ1-2, with D tentatively TRBD1 (6 bases). V lost 8 bases and J 4 bases, leaving 14 bases between the germline ends. Germline CDR1 and CDR2: MGHDK and SYGVNS. This CDR3 has 13 residues. Written as DNA, the CDR3 is TGTGCCAGCGAGAGCTGGGACATCTATGGCTACACCTTC. Its protein is CASESWDIYGYTF.

A note on this clone: Other nucleotide sequences in the sample specify the same CDR3. The rearrangement joins TRBV9 to TRBJ2-7; 11 bases match TRBD2. In germline, CDR1 is SGDLS, CDR2 YYNGEE. CDR3 length: 16 residues. Unmatched junction bases numbered 5, after V lost 0 bases and J lost 3 bases. The DNA for the CDR3 is TGTGCCAGCAGCGTAGGATCGGGGACTAGCGGCTACGAGCAGTACTTC. Translation: CASSVGSGTSGYEQYF.

The rearrangement uses TRBV9 and TRBJ1-4; TRBD1 matches 9 bases. Germline V gene sequence: CDR1 SGDLS, CDR2 YYNGEE. The CDR3 totals 15 residues. The trim removed 3 bases at V and 8 bases at J, leaving 8 bases unmatched. The CDR3 loop is CASSDSTGGWEKLFF. The CDR3, as DNA: TGTGCCAGCAGCGATTCGACAGGGGGTTGGGAAAAACTGTTTTTT. Based on the CDR3 plus reference TRBV9 and TRBJ1-4, the full variable domain is DSGVTQTPKHLITATGQRVTLRCSPRSGDLSVYWYQQSLDQGLQFLIQYYNGEERAKGNILERFSAQQFPDLHSELNLSSLELGDSALYFCASSDSTGGWEKLFFGSGTQLSVL.

CDR3 sequence reads: CASSYGPGRLGITGELFF. The CDR3 DNA is TGTGCCAGCAGTTACGGCCCCGGTAGACTGGGGATCACCGGGGAGCTGTTTTTT. This chain uses TRBV6-2 or TRBV6-3 with TRBJ2-2; D uncertain. Germline values: CDR1 MNHEY, CDR2 SVGEGT. V was trimmed by 2 bases and J by 4 bases, leaving 20 bases between them. The CDR3 loop spans 18 amino acids.

The genes are TRBV6-5 and TRBJ1-5; the D is unclear. Between the trimmed V and J ends, which lost 0 bases and 7 bases, there was a span of 7 bases. The CDR3 spans 13 residues. Germline CDR1 is MNHEY and CDR2 is SVGAGI. The CDR3 sequence is CASSYSWAQPQHF. Here the CDR3 DNA reads TGTGCCAGCAGTTACTCTTGGGCGCAGCCCCAGCATTTT.

This clone showed up just once. This chain connects TRBV9 to TRBJ2-5, with TRBD2 matching 10 bases. The CDR3 runs to 15 residues. CDR1 and CDR2 (germline): SGDLS, YYNGEE. V lost 4 bases and J lost 1; bases outside the gene matches: 4. The DNA for the CDR3 is TGTGCCAGCAGCTCGCGGACTAGCGGCCAAGAGACCCAGTACTTC. As protein: CASSSRTSGQETQYF.

The genes are TRBV11-2 and TRBJ2-2, with 8 bases lining up with TRBD2. From germline, CDR1 is SGHAT and CDR2 FQNNGV. The CDR3 consists of 14 residues. V shed 8 bases and J 4 bases; nucleotides not matched to a gene: 6. The chain's CDR3 is CASREGAGTGELFF. The CDR3 DNA sequence: TGTGCCAGCCGGGAGGGAGCGGGCACCGGGGAGCTGTTTTTT.

The CDR3 loop is CASCDNPGELFF. Written as DNA, the CDR3 is TGTGCCAGCTGCGATAATCCCGGGGAGCTGTTTTTT. The chain combines TRBV6-6 with TRBJ2-2, with D unclear. This CDR3 spans 12 amino acids. The V end lost 8 bases, the J end lost 6 bases, and 10 bases lay between the germline ends. CDR1 is MNHNY, CDR2 SVGAGI, per germline (reference sequence).

This clone was counted a single time. The chain has TRBV5-1 and TRBJ2-5; TRBD1 is a possible D gene (6 bases). Germline V CDR1 and CDR2: SGHRS, YFSETQ. The CDR3 is made up of 19 amino acids. Trimming left V 0 bases short and J 0 bases short, with 21 bases between. The CDR3 DNA reads as TGCGCCAGCAGCTTGGGGATTTTTGGACAGAAGACTTACCAAGAGACCCAGTACTTC. It translates to CASSLGIFGQKTYQETQYF.

This chain joins TRBV15 and TRBJ2-2, with a tentative D call TRBD2 (5 bases). The CDR3 loop spans 14 amino acids. Per germline, CDR1 LNHNV and CDR2 YYDKDF (reference sequence). V lost 3 bases, J lost 1 base, and 6 bases lay in between. CDR3 bases: TGTGCCACCAGCAGTGAGGGGAACACCGGGGAGCTGTTTTTT. Translating gives CATSSEGNTGELFF.

The J gene is TRBJ2-2, the V gene TRBV28; TRBD1 is a possible D gene (6 bases). Trimming left V 6 bases short and J 4 bases short, with 12 bases between. This CDR3 has 14 residues. CDR1 MDHEN and CDR2 SYDVKM come from the germline V gene. For the CDR3, the DNA is TGTGCCAGCAGGTTAGGGGGTACCACCGGGGAGCTGTTTTTT. It is translated as CASRLGGTTGELFF. The variable domain in full, completed from reference TRBV28 and TRBJ2-2, reads DVKVTQSSRYLVKRTGEKVFLECVQDMDHENMFWYRQDPGLGLRLIYFSYDVKMKEKGDIPEGYSVSREKKERFSLILESASTNQTSMYLCASRLGGTTGELFFGEGSRLTVL.

This sequence joins TRBV7-9 and TRBJ1-4, with a tentative D call TRBD1 (5 bases). The CDR3 spans 14 residues. V lost 5 bases, J lost 4 bases, and 11 bases lay in between. CDR1 is SEHNR and CDR2 is FQNEAQ in the germline V gene (reference sequence). The CDR3 is CASSPGRNNEKLFF. The CDR3 bases are TGTGCCAGCAGCCCGGGACGGAATAATGAAAAACTGTTTTTT. The complete variable domain, with remaining parts taken from reference TRBV7-9 and TRBJ1-4, reads DTGVSQNPRHKITKRGQNVTFRCDPISEHNRLYWYRQTLGQGPEFLTYFQNEAQLEKSRLLSDRFSAERPKGSFSTLEIQRTEQGDSAMYLCASSPGRNNEKLFFGSGTQLSVL.

The chain employs TRBV5-1 and TRBJ2-3; D remains ambiguous. This CDR3 spans 13 amino acids. V gave up 7 bases and J gave up 2 bases, with 11 bases separating them. The germline CDR1 and CDR2 sequences are SGHRS and YFSETQ. CDR3: CASQIGNTDTQYF. CDR3 nucleotides: TGCGCCAGCCAGATCGGTAACACAGATACGCAGTATTTT. Filled out from reference TRBV5-1 and TRBJ2-3, the complete variable domain reads KAGVTQTPRYLIKTRGQQVTLSCSPISGHRSVSWYQQTPGQGLQFLFEYFSETQRNKGNFPGRFSGRQFSNSRSEMNVSTLELGDSALYLCASQIGNTDTQYFGPGTRLTVL.

For the CDR3, the DNA is TGTGCCAGCAGCTCACAGGCCACTTTGGAAAAACTGTTTTTT. It is translated as CASSSQATLEKLFF. V usage is TRBV7-2 and J usage is TRBJ1-4; a possible D gene is TRBD1 (5 bases). V shed 4 bases and J shed 8 bases, with 14 bases lying between them. Germline-derived CDR1 and CDR2 are SGHTA and FQGNSA. The CDR3 sequence is 14 residues long.

V usage is TRBV6-1 and J usage is TRBJ2-3; D is ambiguous. Trimming took off 2 bases at V and 5 bases at J, with 5 bases between the two ends. Per germline, CDR1 MNHNS and CDR2 SASEGT. The CDR3 length is 12 residues. The CDR3 loop reads CASSELVDTQYF. The CDR3 DNA reads TGTGCCAGCAGTGAACTAGTAGATACGCAGTATTTT.

This chain links TRBV7-2 with TRBJ2-7, with a possible D match to TRBD1 (5 bases). The CDR3 runs to 14 residues. Trimming stripped 3 bases from V and 0 bases from J, with 9 bases between. From germline, CDR1 is SGHTA and CDR2 FQGNSA. CDR3 residues: CASSLDMSSYEQYF. The CDR3 nucleotides are TGTGCCAGCAGCTTGGACATGAGCTCCTACGAGCAGTACTTC.

The chain has TRBV30 and TRBJ1-1; TRBD1 agrees at 8 bases. The CDR3 is 14 amino acids. Germline lookup yields CDR1 GTSNPN and CDR2 SVGIG (reference sequence). V gave up 5 bases and J gave up 10 bases; unmatched junction bases: 15. This CDR3 reads CAWSQSPGQGSAFF. The CDR3 DNA reads as TGTGCCTGGTCCCAAAGCCCCGGACAGGGATCAGCTTTCTTT.

This chain joins TRBV27 and TRBJ1-2; D is ambiguous. CDR3 length: 15 amino acids. Trimming cost V 0 bases and J 7 bases, with 15 bases left between them. Per germline, CDR1 MNHEY and CDR2 SMNVEV (reference sequence). CDR3 nucleotides: TGTGCCAGCAGTTTATCGGGTCGAACCCTGGGTGGCTACACCTTC. This translates into CASSLSGRTLGGYTF.

The rearrangement links TRBV9 to TRBJ2-1, with 11 bases matching TRBD2. There are 16 residues in the CDR3. The ends lost 0 bases at V and 7 bases at J; junction bases unmatched: 6. The germline V gene has CDR1 SGDLS and CDR2 YYNGEE. The CDR3 DNA reads TGTGCCAGCAGCGTAGTGGGTAGCGGGAGGGGAAATGAGCAGTTCTTC. The encoded protein is CASSVVGSGRGNEQFF. Using reference TRBV9 and TRBJ2-1 for the parts outside the CDR3, the full variable domain is DSGVTQTPKHLITATGQRVTLRCSPRSGDLSVYWYQQSLDQGLQFLIQYYNGEERAKGNILERFSAQQFPDLHSELNLSSLELGDSALYFCASSVVGSGRGNEQFFGPGTRLTVL.

V gene TRBV2 combines with J gene TRBJ2-5; D is uncertain. Germline loops: CDR1 SNHLY, CDR2 FYNNEI. The CDR3 has 15 residues. Trimming took 5 bases from V and 9 from J, leaving 22 bases between them. CDR3 bases: TGTGCCAGCAGTAGCCAGACTCGGGCCTCGGGCCCCCAGTACTTC. The encoded protein is CASSSQTRASGPQYF.

The chain has TRBV28 and TRBJ2-1, with D perhaps matching TRBD1 (6 bases). CDR3 length equals 17 residues. Looked up from germline, CDR1 is MDHEN and CDR2 is SYDVKM. Between the trimmed V and J ends, which lost 3 bases and 4 bases, there was a span of 19 bases. The CDR3 region has the DNA TGTGCCAGCAGTTTGGGGGCGGGTGGTTTCTATTACAATGAGCAGTTCTTC. Protein product: CASSLGAGGFYYNEQFF.

The rearrangement joins TRBV3-1 (or the pseudogene TRBV3-2) to TRBJ1-6; D unclear. Trimming cost V 1 base and J 10 bases, with 14 bases left between them. Germline values: CDR1 LGHDT, CDR2 YNNKEL (reference sequence). CDR3 size: 15 residues. CDR3 sequence reads: CASSQAEFPGSPLHF. Written as DNA, the CDR3 is TGTGCCAGCAGCCAAGCTGAGTTTCCCGGCTCACCCCTCCACTTT.

The rearrangement links TRBV18 to TRBJ1-2; 8 bases are shared with TRBD1. This CDR3 is built from 15 residues. Trimming removed 3 bases from V and 4 bases from J; junction bases left unmatched: 7. In germline, CDR1 is KGHSH, CDR2 LQKENI. CDR3 in DNA: TGTGCCAGCTCACCGATCAGGGGGCAGAGCTATGGCTACACCTTC. Translating it yields CASSPIRGQSYGYTF.

The chain uses TRBV28 and TRBJ2-7; 10 nucleotides match TRBD1. The CDR3 consists of 14 residues. J lost 2 bases, V lost 6 bases, and 4 bases had no gene match. Germline loops: CDR1 MDHEN, CDR2 SYDVKM. The CDR3 DNA reads TGTGCCAGCAGAGACAGGGGGCGGACCTACGAGCAGTACTTC. Translating it yields CASRDRGRTYEQYF.

The chain couples TRBV18 to TRBJ1-5; D ambiguous. V gave up 4 bases and J gave up 7 bases, with 14 bases separating them. Per the germline V gene, CDR1 is KGHSH and CDR2 is LQKENI. The CDR3 is 14 residues long. This CDR3 reads CASSLTDRGQPQHF. CDR3 coding DNA: TGTGCCAGCTCACTAACCGACCGAGGGCAGCCCCAGCATTTT. The full variable domain, completed using reference TRBV18 and TRBJ1-5, is NAGVMQNPRHLVRRRGQEARLRCSPMKGHSHVYWYRQLPEEGLKFMVYLQKENIIDESGMPKERFSAEFPKEGPSILRIQQVVRGDSAAYFCASSLTDRGQPQHFGDGTRLSIL.